This record concerns one T cell receptor beta chain sequence. As yet, its antigen is unknown. The sample comes from a study of response to subunit inactivated influenza vaccine. Points from the study as a whole: Only a handful of new T cells, the authors suggested, are recruited with each seasonal influenza vaccination.

In germline, CDR1 is MNHNS, CDR2 SASEGT. The CDR3 is made up of 14 amino acids. Losses at the gene ends were 6 bases for V and 10 bases for J; bases not matched to a gene: 9. A single record per CDR3 protein comes from TCRdb applying MiXCR to the RT-PCR reads. This table holds about half a million distinct CDR3 sequences, around 8% found once. The chain employs TRBV6-1 and TRBJ1-6; 7 nucleotides agree with TRBD1. The source is a man in his fifties or sixties who received an inactivated influenza vaccine. This specimen was PBMCs from blood, taken around 25 months after vaccination. The CDR3 nucleotides are TGTGCCAGCAGAACAACAGGGGAAAACTCACCCCTCCACTTT. This sequence encodes CASRTTGENSPLHF.